This T cell receptor (beta chain) appears in the sequencing data of a study of OX40 agonist ivuxolimab in advanced cancers. Looking at the study overall: Cancers in dose escalation were hepatocellular, melanoma, renal cell and head and neck.

Points from the study as a whole: At 0.1 to 3.0 mg/kg, clonal expansion of CD4+ and CD8+ blood T cells had occurred by week 6.

Remarks on this clone: Its antigen remains unknown.

Sequencing was performed with immunoSEQ multiplex PCR; in TCRdb, only in-frame clones are kept and a portion is missing. The sample shows 55,000 to 80,000 clones, approximately 89% of them seen only once. The clonotype comes from an adult with an advanced solid tumor such as melanoma, head and neck, liver or kidney cancer. The material was CD4+ or CD8+ T cells sorted from blood, obtained in a trial of the OX40 agonist ivuxolimab.

DNA of the CDR3: TGTGCCAGCAGCTTAAATCCCGGGGTGCCCTACGAGCAGTACTTC. This translates into CASSLNPGVPYEQYF. This rearrangement joins TRBV7-6 to TRBJ2-7, with D tentatively TRBD2 (5 bases). V dropped 2 bases and J dropped 2 bases, with 13 bases sitting between them. In germline, CDR1 is SGHVS, CDR2 FNYEAQ. CDR3 size: 15 residues.